The 13 T cell receptor beta chains given below trace back to one sample, sequenced in a study of PD-L1 blockade in urothelial cancer. The time point: peripheral blood 6 weeks after treatment start. Clones were sequenced by immunoSEQ multiplex PCR, and TCRdb holds only the in-frame ones, with some missing. The sample has fewer than 50,000 clones; more than 80% are singletons. Sequenced here: PBMCs, sampled around atezolizumab (anti-PD-L1) treatment. All receptors derive from a man aged 65 to 79 with urothelial cancer.

This chain links TRBV7-7 with TRBJ2-7; TRBD2 agrees at 7 bases. This CDR3 spans 16 amino acids. CDR1 and CDR2 (germline): SSHAT, FNYEAQ (reference sequence). V gave up 5 bases and J gave up 5 bases; unmatched junction bases: 15. The chain's CDR3 is CASSRGIAGGGDEQYF. The CDR3 nucleotides read TGTGCCAGCAGCAGGGGAATAGCGGGTGGGGGGGACGAGCAGTACTTC.

This sequence joins TRBV28 and TRBJ1-3; D is perhaps TRBD1 (6 bases). V was trimmed by 6 bases and J by 4 bases, leaving 16 bases between them. The CDR3 has 15 amino acids. In germline, CDR1 is MDHEN, CDR2 SYDVKM. In nucleotides, the CDR3 is TGTGCCAGCAGCCCCGGGGGGGGGCGAGGAAACACCATATATTTT. It specifies CASSPGGGRGNTIYF.

The chain joins TRBV19 to TRBJ2-7, with 7 bases matching TRBD1. The germline CDR1 and CDR2 sequences are LNHDA and SQIVND (reference sequence). Trimming at V came to 6 bases and at J to 12 bases, leaving 8 bases not matched to a gene. The CDR3 runs 11 residues. The CDR3 region has the DNA TGTGCCAGTAGCCGGGACAGTCTTTGGTACTTC. As protein: CASSRDSLWYF.

This chain uses TRBV7-7 with TRBJ2-2; 8 nucleotides match TRBD1. The junction had 6 bases not matched to a gene; V was cut back by 5 bases and J by 7 bases. The CDR3 spans 14 residues. Germline lookup yields CDR1 SSHAT and CDR2 FNYEAQ (reference sequence). The CDR3 loop is CASSEDRGNGELFF. DNA of the CDR3: TGTGCCAGCAGCGAAGACAGGGGAAACGGGGAGCTGTTTTTT.

Here the CDR3 reads CASSSGLGGIGIQYF. DNA of the CDR3: TGTGCCAGCAGCTCTGGTTTGGGGGGGATCGGCATTCAGTACTTC. The chain combines TRBV2 with TRBJ2-4, with 7 bases identical to TRBD2. Germline CDR1 and CDR2: SNHLY and FYNNEI. Trimming removed 6 bases from V and 9 bases from J; junction bases left unmatched: 14. CDR3 length equals 15 residues.

The V and J genes are TRBV28 and TRBJ2-3, with TRBD1 identical over 11 bases. V dropped 10 bases and J dropped 3; count of bases not matched to a gene: 6. The germline V gene has CDR1 MDHEN and CDR2 SYDVKM. CDR3 size: 14 residues. The CDR3 coding sequence is TGTGCCACGGGAGGGACAGGGGGGACAGATACGCAGTATTTT. Its protein is CATGGTGGTDTQYF.

This chain links TRBV5-8 with TRBJ1-5; D is unclear. V was shortened by 4 bases and J by 7 bases, with 21 bases between the two germline ends. Per the germline V gene, CDR1 is SGHTS and CDR2 is YDEGEE. The CDR3 loop spans 16 amino acids. The CDR3 sequence: CASSAPGVQYKQPQHF. In DNA, the CDR3 is TGTGCCAGCAGCGCGCCGGGTGTGCAATATAAACAGCCCCAGCATTTT.

This chain connects TRBV14 to TRBJ2-5; no reliable D call. V was cut by 4 bases and J by 2 bases, with 11 bases left in between. CDR1 and CDR2 (germline): SGHDN, FVKESK. The CDR3 is made up of 14 amino acids. In DNA, the CDR3 is TGTGCCAGCAGCCCCAGGCAACCGCAAGAGACCCAGTACTTC. This codes for CASSPRQPQETQYF.

The genes are TRBV27 and TRBJ1-2; 8 bases line up with TRBD1. Per the germline V gene, CDR1 is MNHEY and CDR2 is SMNVEV (reference sequence). V lost 5 bases to trimming and J lost 8 bases; unmatched junction nucleotides: 10. The CDR3 has 14 residues. CDR3 in amino acids: CASSRPGGVGGYTF. In DNA form, the CDR3 reads TGTGCCAGCAGTCGACCAGGGGGCGTGGGAGGCTACACCTTC.

The gene calls are TRBV2 and TRBJ2-5; D is undetermined. Germline V gene data show CDR1 as SNHLY and CDR2 as FYNNEI. Between the trimmed V and J ends, which lost 5 bases and 4 bases, there was a span of 8 bases. The CDR3 consists of 12 residues. The CDR3 region is CASSIVPETQYF. The CDR3 bases are TGTGCCAGCAGTATAGTTCCAGAGACCCAGTACTTC.

V and J are TRBV6-5 and TRBJ2-7, with a possible D match to TRBD1 (5 bases). V was trimmed by 4 bases and J by 2 bases, leaving 9 bases between them. Looked up from germline, CDR1 is MNHEY and CDR2 is SVGAGI. CDR3 length: 13 residues. The CDR3 coding sequence is TGTGCCAGCAGTTCCAGGGAAGCCTACGAGCAGTACTTC. Translating gives CASSSREAYEQYF.

The chain is built from TRBV6-5 and TRBJ1-4, with D perhaps TRBD1 (5 bases). Germline lookup yields CDR1 MNHEY and CDR2 SVGAGI. CDR3 length: 14 amino acids. V lost 0 bases and J lost 4, with 6 bases in between. The CDR3: CASSYSGGNEKLFF. DNA for the CDR3: TGTGCCAGCAGTTACTCGGGGGGTAATGAAAAACTGTTTTTT.

The V call is TRBV10-3, the J call TRBJ2-7, with 10 bases matching TRBD2. Trimming removed 2 bases from V and 7 bases from J; junction bases left unmatched: 5. This CDR3 has 14 amino acids. Germline CDR1 and CDR2: ENHRY and SYGVKD. The CDR3, as DNA: TGTGCCATCAGTGAGCTAGCGGGAGCCGGGGAGCAGTACTTC. Its translation: CAISELAGAGEQYF.